This T cell receptor (beta chain) is drawn from a study of long-term antiretroviral therapy in people with HIV. Version v3.0 of the immunoSEQ assay was performed at survey level. Only in-frame clones appear in the TCRdb table, and some are missing; sequencing was by immunoSEQ multiplex PCR. The sample consists of 30,000 to 40,000 clones, 65% to 75% of them appearing once. Germline V gene sequence: CDR1 MNHGY, CDR2 SVAAGI. The V gene lost 6 bases and the J gene lost 4 bases, with 14 bases spanning the gap. The length of the CDR3 is 14 residues. This chain uses TRBV6-9 with TRBJ2-3; weak D call: TRBD2 (6 bases). The sample was unsorted PBMCs, taken 3 years after starting antiretroviral therapy. The receptor was derived from a man between 50 and 59 years old with HIV. The CDR3 DNA is TGTGCCAGCAGGGACTACCCGGTCGCAGATACGCAGTATTTT. Its translation: CASRDYPVADTQYF.